A selection of T cell receptor beta chains follows, all from one sample in a study of T-cell reconstitution after alpha-beta-depleted transplantation in children. TCRdb reprocessed the PCR reads via MiXCR and lists one record per CDR3 protein. The sample records fewer than 250,000 distinct CDR3 sequences, about 15% being singletons. The sample in question was PBMCs, mostly from graft donor cells, obtained 360 days after TCRalphabeta/CD19-depleted stem cell transplant. These receptors all come from a male patient aged 2 to 10 who had a stem cell transplant for acute lymphoblastic leukemia, so the T cells may come from the graft donor. Each CDR3 is given with its conserved first and last residue. Where a row states a size, it is once, few, many or the class of an expanded clone; other rows omit it.

v_gene	j_gene	abundance	CDR3aa
TRBV12-3/TRBV12-4	TRBJ1-2	-	CASSSVLGYGYTF
TRBV12-3/TRBV12-4	TRBJ2-2	few	CASSLTGGAPGWELFF
TRBV4-3	TRBJ2-1	-	CASSQRTSGGGNEQFF
TRBV10-3	TRBJ2-1	many	CAIPSGGPHNEQFF
TRBV7-6	TRBJ1-4	few	CASSRGGGRNEKLFF
TRBV6-5	TRBJ1-5	once	CASSYSYRVGDQPQHF
TRBV27	TRBJ1-6	few	CASSSPHDRGSYNSPLHF
TRBV27	TRBJ1-3	few	CASSPRDTSGNTIYF
TRBV15	TRBJ2-3	-	CATSANSLGGRDTQYF
TRBV18	TRBJ2-7	few	CASSPATTQGTDEQYF
TRBV18	TRBJ1-2	-	CASSPVYIYGYTF
TRBV10-3	TRBJ2-7	-	CAISDLPIITYEQYF
TRBV5-1	TRBJ2-3	few	CASSTPGQGDTQYF
TRBV2	TRBJ2-3	-	CASSAVQLSTDTQYF
TRBV20-1	TRBJ2-1	-	CSARVGTSGGASEQFF